The following is a TCR beta chain sequence with its context. The antigen it recognizes is unknown. Base qualities are not at hand, and no much larger clone is one base apart. The data were obtained in a study of shared clonotypes between healthy human individuals (dated by TCRdb to the early 2020s). Describing the broader study: A couple of women and a few men aged 18 to 49 years were included in the cohort. Per donor, three plates each were used for CD4 naive and CD4 memory, two for CD8 naive, and one for CD8 memory. To estimate repertoire size and how much clonotypes are shared between individuals, the study performed deep sequencing of blood TCR repertoires from about 5 healthy adults. Between about 0.8 and 9 billion PBMCs per donor were obtained by leukapheresis. Different laboratories and diverse techniques were used to prepare libraries and sequence TCR repertoires, to increase sequencing depth and limit assay-specific biases.

Donors were healthy HIV-negative adults with no recently reported acute infections or vaccinations. Only Caucasian adults living in Nashville, Tennessee, USA were represented among the donors. CD4+ T cells were enriched by magnetic negative selection, after which naive cells were positively selected on CD45RA and the negative fraction was taken as the memory subset. Blood was obtained by leukapheresis, after which PBMCs were separated by Ficoll-Histopaque density gradient centrifugation and cryopreserved in liquid nitrogen vapor phase. Analytical flow cytometry was used to check the purity and quantity of every magnetically sorted T cell population. Each sorted fraction had its genomic DNA isolated and then quantified by UV absorbance on a Nanodrop 2000c. The study at large found these results: Even with the large sequencing depth, rarefaction of the sorted-subset datasets indicated that sequencing was incomplete. Sampling was restricted to blood, and TCR repertoires in tissues likely differ from the TCR repertoires found in blood. The small number of donors limited the genetic and exposure-history diversity represented. Sharing across several donors was observed for about 5% of naive CD4, less than 4% of naive CD8, over 2% of memory CD4, and roughly 0.4% of memory CD8 clonotypes. Compared with non-shared clonotypes, clonotypes shared by all four sorted-subset donors had higher generation probabilities. Naive subsets generally had larger estimated clonotype richness than memory subsets did. Based on pairwise subsampling, the degree of clonotype sharing among donors was expected to be affected by sequencing depth.

The junction carries 7 bases between V and J, which are trimmed by 2 bases and 0 bases respectively. In the germline V gene (reference sequence), CDR1 corresponds to PRHDT and CDR2 to FYEKMQ. Reading from cysteine to phenylalanine, the CDR3 counts 14 amino acids. This entry keeps only the CDR3 DNA: 42 bases, framed from base 1. Using the deep immunoSEQ assay, multiplex PCR amplified TCR CDR3 regions from genomic DNA. Extracted genomic DNA from each cell subset was spread evenly across all wells of several immunoSEQ 96-well plates, with each plate serving as a replicate. Each replicate PCR for sorted subsets received 150 to 250 ng genomic DNA, equal to tens of thousands of T cell genomes. Purified libraries were quantified with a Qubit 3.0 fluorometer, sized on a Bioanalyzer 2100, and re-quantified with the KAPA Library Quantification kit. Every immunoSEQ 96-well plate was sequenced on a dedicated single-read 150-cycle Illumina NextSeq 550 flow cell. Per the source publication's procedure: Because only junctional sequences without quality scores were contained in the immunoSEQ output, filtering matching that applied to full-length reads could not be performed. To assign V/J genes and CDR3, sequences were annotated using PyIR, a Python wrapper for IgBLAST v1.9, with IMGT germline references. Any read was removed if the V/J assignment was weak (E-value above 1e-6), the CDR3 was missing, or the read contained stop codons, out-of-frame junctions, or ambiguous translated residues. V3J clonotypes were defined as sequences sharing the same inferred V gene, J gene, and CDR3 amino acid sequence. To compute the percentage overlap between repertoires, the number of shared unique clonotypes was divided by the size of the smaller repertoire. RTK rarefaction, the Chao1 estimator, and Recon v2.1 estimates of unobserved clonotypes were used to assess repertoire richness. For all TCRbeta clonotypes obtained by the gDNA method from a handful of donors, generation probabilities were computed with OLGA. TCRdb stores this immuneACCESS table with in-frame sequences only. Part of the clones is absent; in the studies checked, under half of the shortfall reflects unresolved V genes, and no reason is known for the rest. That table supplies the V and J calls and clone size; D and trimming were determined from the DNA. This sample lists a few million clones; just under 95% were detected once. The ten top clones hold around 0.38% of the sample.

The sequence was obtained from a man aged 18 to 29 in good health. Some clones in this sample may be carry-over from other donors' samples. Sample: naive CD4+ T cells from PBMCs. The sample's cell subset or site label, decoded: CD45RA+ positively selected. The rearrangement joined TRBV13 to TRBJ1-2; too little of a D gene remains to name it. Here the CDR3 is given as CASSLKPANYGYTF. The sequenced DNA is TGTGCCAGCAGCTTAAAGCCAGCTAACTATGGCTACACCTTC.